This TCR beta chain is drawn from a study of breast tumors, draining lymph nodes, adjacent tissues. Findings and caveats of the study: Findings are consistent with lymph node origin and intratumoral expansion of most tumor T cells. Tumors had less TCR diversity than lymph nodes, more than nontumor tissue. That most tumor T cells come from lymph nodes remained unproven.

On this clonotype: Its antigen remains unknown. A much larger clone lies a single base off, so this may be a read error.

The lymph nodes were axillary draining lymph nodes from breast cancer patients. TCRdb processed the multiplex PCR reads anew with MiXCR; each CDR3 protein has one entry. The sample has fewer than 200,000 distinct CDR3 sequences; roughly 30% are singletons. This sequence was found in a female donor with breast cancer. Some clones in this sample may be carry-over from other donors' samples. The sample consisted of axillary lymph node tissue.

CDR3 loop: CSARVTPPYGYAF. DNA for the CDR3: TGCAGTGCTAGAGTAACGCCACCCTATGGCTACGCCTTC. V and J are TRBV20-1 and TRBJ1-2, with unresolved D. CDR1 is DFQATT and CDR2 is SNEGSKA in the germline V gene (reference sequence). The CDR3 covers 13 residues.